Following are 5 T cell receptor beta chains from one sample sequenced in a study of regulatory dendritic cells for organ transplantation. Sequencing used immunoSEQ multiplex PCR; TCRdb keeps in-frame clones, though not all of them. The table lists some 35,000 clones, about 93% of them singletons, with about 0.11% in the top ten. The sample comprised naive CD8+ T cells from blood. Subset noted: CD45RA+ naive T cells. All receptors derive from a human donor in good health.

The CDR3 loop reads CASSVLLGENTGELFF. For the CDR3, the DNA is TGTGCCAGCAGTGTCTTATTAGGGGAAAACACCGGGGAGCTGTTTTTT. The V call is TRBV2, the J call TRBJ2-2, with D perhaps TRBD1 (5 bases). CDR1 SNHLY and CDR2 FYNNEI come from the germline V gene. This CDR3 is 16 amino acids long. The V end was cut by 4 bases, the J end by 2 bases, with 14 bases between.

This clone was found once. The chain joins TRBV7-9 to TRBJ1-1; D might be TRBD1 (6 bases). The CDR3 loop spans 15 amino acids. V lost 4 bases, J lost 0 bases, and 12 bases lay in between. Germline loops: CDR1 SEHNR, CDR2 FQNEAQ (reference sequence). As DNA, the CDR3 is TGTGCCAGCAGCTCAAGGGGGGGGGTGAACACTGAAGCTTTCTTT. Translated, it gives CASSSRGGVNTEAFF.

The chain recombines TRBV7-2 with TRBJ2-7; D gene uncertain. The germline CDR1 and CDR2 sequences are SGHTA and FQGNSA. Deletions cut 1 base from V and 6 bases from J, with 16 bases between. The CDR3 length is 15 residues. The CDR3 protein is CASSLERRKIGEQYF. CDR3 nucleotides: TGTGCCAGCAGCTTAGAAAGGAGAAAGATCGGCGAGCAGTACTTC.

The chain recombines TRBV4-1 with TRBJ1-2; possible D gene TRBD1, 5 bases. Germline CDR1 is MGHRA and CDR2 is YSYEKL. The CDR3 spans 12 residues. V was pared by 0 bases and J by 9 bases, with 8 bases between. The CDR3 region has the DNA TGCGCCAGCAGCCAAGATTTGGACAGCTACACCTTC. Translation gives CASSQDLDSYTF.

The rearrangement links TRBV19 to TRBJ1-1; tentative D call: TRBD1 (5 bases). CDR1 LNHDA and CDR2 SQIVND come from the germline V gene (reference sequence). This CDR3 contains 11 residues. The CDR3 sequence is CATGQNTEAFF. Here the CDR3 DNA reads TGTGCTACAGGACAGAACACTGAAGCTTTCTTT.